This T cell receptor beta chain was retrieved from a study of metastatic and nonmetastatic thyroid tumors. Overall study context: Peripheral blood and tumor or nodule samples from malignant and benign thyroid patients were compared. General study points: In both blood and tumor samples, TCR beta diversity was reported significantly higher for malignant than benign nodules.

On this clone: Its target is unknown.

Authors' analysis steps: Differences in CDR3 between clinicopathological groups were drawn on to build a classifier intended to discriminate distant-metastatic papillary thyroid cancer patients. With MiXCR, TCRdb called clones anew from the PCR reads. It is TCRdb's table, rather than the study itself, that gives the V and J calls and clone size. The table records about 35,000 clones, about 29% of them present only once. This CDR3 comprises 17 residues. Germline CDR1 reads LGHDT; CDR2 reads YNNKEL (reference sequence). V was pared by 0 bases and J by 4 bases, with 9 bases of the junction left unmatched. The entire patient cohort was treatment-naive prior to thyroid surgery.

The sequence was obtained from a female donor with papillary thyroid cancer or a benign thyroid nodule (not recorded which). Some clones in this sample may be carry-over from other donors' samples. The chain links TRBV3-1 to TRBJ2-5, with TRBD2 identical over 9 bases. The sequencing sample was made of blood. In nucleotides, the CDR3 is TGTGCCAGCAGCCAAGATCGATTTGGCGGGAGGGGAGAGACCCAGTACTTC. Amino acid sequence: CASSQDRFGGRGETQYF.